Sequencing of this T cell receptor (beta chain) was carried out in a study of regulatory T cells in long-lasting Graves disease. CDR3 length equals 16 residues. Germline loops: CDR1 KGHSH, CDR2 LQKENI. The V end was cut by 6 bases, the J end by 0 bases, with 14 bases between. Stated time point: newly diagnosed GD, antithyroid drugs for less than 3 months. RNA isolated from PBMCs was used to make the TCR library. The patients were enrolled through endocrinology in Xi'an, China. Peripheral blood, about 9 milliliters of it, was drawn into EDTA tubes. General observations from the study: Persistent disease favored TRBV28, TRBJ1-2 and TRBJ2-5.

Comment on this clonotype: Its antigen is currently unknown.

The TCR beta library used iRepertoire HTBI primers with Arm-PCR amplification of CDR3. TCRdb recomputed calls from the multiplex PCR reads with MiXCR, one row per CDR3 protein. Of about 460,000 distinct CDR3 sequences listed, around 15% are singletons. These data also formed part of another study, on T cells in Graves' hyperthyroidism and ophthalmopathy.

The chain couples TRBV18 to TRBJ2-2; D is perhaps TRBD1 or TRBD2 (5 bases each). This sequence was found in a woman between 45 and 60 years old with Graves disease. Sequences were derived from peripheral blood mononuclear cells (PBMCs), sampled at new diagnosis, from a patient treated with antithyroid drugs. The chain's CDR3 is CASSAGTDANTGELFF. Here the CDR3 DNA reads TGTGCCAGCTCCGCCGGGACCGATGCGAACACCGGGGAGCTGTTTTTT.